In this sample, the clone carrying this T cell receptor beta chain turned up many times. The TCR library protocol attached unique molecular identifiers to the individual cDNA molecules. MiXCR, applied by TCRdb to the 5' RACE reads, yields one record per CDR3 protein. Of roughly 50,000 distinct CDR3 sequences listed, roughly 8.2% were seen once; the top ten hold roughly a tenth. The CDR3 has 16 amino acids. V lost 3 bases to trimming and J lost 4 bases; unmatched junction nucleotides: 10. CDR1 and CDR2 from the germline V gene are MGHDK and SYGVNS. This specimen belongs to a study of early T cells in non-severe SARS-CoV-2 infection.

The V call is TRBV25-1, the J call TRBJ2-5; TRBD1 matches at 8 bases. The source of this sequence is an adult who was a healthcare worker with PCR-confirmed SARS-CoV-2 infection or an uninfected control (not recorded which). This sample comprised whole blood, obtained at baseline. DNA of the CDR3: TGTGCCAGCAGTGACCCACGACAGGGGATTCGAGAGACCCAGTACTTC. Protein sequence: CASSDPRQGIRETQYF. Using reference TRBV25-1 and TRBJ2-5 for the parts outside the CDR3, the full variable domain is EADIYQTPRYLVIGTGKKITLECSQTMGHDKMYWYQQDPGMELHLIHYSYGVNSTEKGDLSSESTVSRIRTEHFPLTLESARPSHTSQYLCASSDPRQGIRETQYFGPGTRLLVL.